The 7 T cell receptor beta chains listed next were all sequenced from one sample in a study of OX40 agonist ivuxolimab in advanced cancers. Sequenced by immunoSEQ multiplex PCR; TCRdb stores in-frame clones only, minus some. Among fewer than 80,000 clones listed, approximately 87% were seen once. The input for sequencing was CD4+ or CD8+ T cells sorted from blood, taken in a trial of the OX40 agonist ivuxolimab. Every receptor here comes from an adult with an advanced solid tumor such as melanoma, head and neck, liver or kidney cancer.

The genes are TRBV25-1 and TRBJ1-2; 7 bases are a match to TRBD1. CDR3 length equals 13 residues. Germline CDR1 reads MGHDK; CDR2 reads SYGVNS. V gave up 8 bases and J gave up 4 bases; unmatched junction bases: 7. DNA for the CDR3: TGTGCCAGCGGGCAGGGGGACCCCTATGGCTACACCTTC. Its translation is CASGQGDPYGYTF.

V is TRBV5-6 and J is TRBJ1-6; 9 nucleotides agree with TRBD1. The CDR3 loop spans 17 amino acids. The V gene end was trimmed by 2 bases and the J gene end by 0 bases; junction bases not matched to a gene: 3. CDR1 SGHDT and CDR2 YYEEEE come from the germline V gene. This CDR3 is CASSLQGAASYNSPLHF. The CDR3 DNA sequence: TGTGCCAGCAGCTTACAGGGGGCGGCCTCCTATAATTCACCCCTCCACTTT. Together with reference TRBV5-6 and TRBJ1-6, the CDR3 gives the full variable domain: DAGVTQSPTHLIKTRGQQVTLRCSPKSGHDTVSWYQQALGQGPQFIFQYYEEEERQRGNFPDRFSGHQFPNYSSELNVNALLLGDSALYLCASSLQGAASYNSPLHFGNGTRLTVT.

This chain links TRBV7-2 with TRBJ1-4; D may be TRBD1 (5 bases). CDR1 is SGHTA and CDR2 is FQGNSA in the germline V gene. The CDR3 has 15 residues. The V end was cut by 5 bases, the J end by 10 bases, with 20 bases between. The CDR3 DNA follows: TGTGCCAGCAGCCTGGGTGGTTCAGCCCAGGGAAAACTGTTTTTT. Amino acids: CASSLGGSAQGKLFF. Full variable domain (outside the CDR3, taken from reference TRBV7-2 and TRBJ1-4): GAGVSQSPSNKVTEKGKDVELRCDPISGHTALYWYRQSLGQGLEFLIYFQGNSAPDKSGLPSDRFSAERTGGSVSTLTIQRTQQEDSAVYLCASSLGGSAQGKLFFGSGTQLSVL.

The J gene is TRBJ2-5, the V gene TRBV2; D gene uncertain. The V and J ends lost 6 bases and 5 bases respectively, with 16 bases between them. Looked up from germline, CDR1 is SNHLY and CDR2 is FYNNEI. The CDR3 covers 14 residues. CDR3 DNA sequence: TGTGCCAGCAGCTACTTACTTCGGCGGGAGACCCAGTACTTC. Protein product: CASSYLLRRETQYF.

The chain carries TRBV10-2 and TRBJ1-1; no clear D. The CDR3 is made up of 12 amino acids. The germline gives CDR1 WSHSY, CDR2 SAAADI. Trimming removed 6 bases from V and 3 bases from J, with 8 bases in between. The chain's CDR3 is CASRDVDTEAFF. Written as DNA, the CDR3 is TGCGCCAGCAGGGATGTGGACACTGAAGCTTTCTTT.

The gene calls are TRBV14 and TRBJ2-1, with D unclear. Germline CDR1 SGHDN, CDR2 FVKESK. There are 14 residues in the CDR3. V lost 1 base to trimming and J lost 7 bases, with 11 bases between them. The CDR3 region has the DNA TGTGCCAGCAGCCAAGGTGACACATTGAATGAGCAGTTCTTC. Amino acids: CASSQGDTLNEQFF.

The rearrangement uses TRBV5-8 and TRBJ2-1, with TRBD1 identical over 7 bases. This CDR3 contains 17 residues. Trimming at V came to 4 bases and at J to 6 bases, leaving 16 bases not matched to a gene. Germline V CDR1 and CDR2: SGHTS, YDEGEE. This CDR3 is CASSPLGTVYSSNEQFF. The CDR3 DNA is TGTGCCAGCAGCCCGCTCGGGACAGTGTATTCCAGCAATGAGCAGTTCTTC.